What follows are 2 T cell receptor beta chains derived from one specimen sequenced in a study of technical replicates of blood from a handful of donors. TCRdb's table, derived via immunoSEQ multiplex PCR, lists solely in-frame clones and lacks some. The sample has approximately 99,000 clones, roughly 96% seen once. Sequencing input: T cells isolated from PBMCs. Every receptor here comes from a human donor in good health.

V gene TRBV4-3 combines with J gene TRBJ2-7; perhaps TRBD2 as D (5 bases). The CDR3 totals 14 residues. V lost 0 bases and J 3 bases, leaving 9 bases between the germline ends. Germline values: CDR1 LGHNA, CDR2 YSLEER. The CDR3 here is CASSQDSSGYEQYF. Here the CDR3 DNA reads TGCGCCAGCAGCCAAGACTCGAGCGGCTACGAGCAGTACTTC.

The chain links TRBV2 to TRBJ2-3; D uncertain. V was cut by 8 bases and J by 2 bases, with 5 bases left in between. This CDR3 contains 11 residues. Germline-derived CDR1 and CDR2 are SNHLY and FYNNEI. Here the CDR3 DNA reads TGTGCCAGCCAGTTCACAGATACGCAGTATTTT. Protein sequence: CASQFTDTQYF.